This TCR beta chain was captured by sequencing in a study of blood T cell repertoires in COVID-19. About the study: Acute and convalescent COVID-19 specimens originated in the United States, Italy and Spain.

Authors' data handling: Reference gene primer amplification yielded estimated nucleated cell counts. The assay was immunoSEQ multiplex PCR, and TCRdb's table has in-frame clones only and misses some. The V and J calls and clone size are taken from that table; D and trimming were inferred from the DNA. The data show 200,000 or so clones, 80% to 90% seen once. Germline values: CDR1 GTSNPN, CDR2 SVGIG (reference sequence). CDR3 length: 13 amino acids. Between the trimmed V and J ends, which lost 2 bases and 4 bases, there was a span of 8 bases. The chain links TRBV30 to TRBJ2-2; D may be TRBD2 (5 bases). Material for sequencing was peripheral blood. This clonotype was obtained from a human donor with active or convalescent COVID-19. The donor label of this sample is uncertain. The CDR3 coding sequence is TGTGCCTGGAGTCGGCGGGTCACCGGGGAGCTGTTTTTT. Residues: CAWSRRVTGELFF.